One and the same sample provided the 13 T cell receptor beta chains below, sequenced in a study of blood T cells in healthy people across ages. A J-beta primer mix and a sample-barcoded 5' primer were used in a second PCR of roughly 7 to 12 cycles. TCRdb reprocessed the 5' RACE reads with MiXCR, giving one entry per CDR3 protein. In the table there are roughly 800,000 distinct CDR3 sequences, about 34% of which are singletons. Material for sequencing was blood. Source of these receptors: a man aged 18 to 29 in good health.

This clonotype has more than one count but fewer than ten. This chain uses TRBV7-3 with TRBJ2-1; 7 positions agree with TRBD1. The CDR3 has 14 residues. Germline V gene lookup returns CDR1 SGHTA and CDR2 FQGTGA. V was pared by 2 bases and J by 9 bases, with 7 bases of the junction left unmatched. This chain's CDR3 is CASSLSDREGEQFF. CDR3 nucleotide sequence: TGTGCCAGCAGCTTATCCGACAGGGAAGGTGAGCAGTTCTTC.

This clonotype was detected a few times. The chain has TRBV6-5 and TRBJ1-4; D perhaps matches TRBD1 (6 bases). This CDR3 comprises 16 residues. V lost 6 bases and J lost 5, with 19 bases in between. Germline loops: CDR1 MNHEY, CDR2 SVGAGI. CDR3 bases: TGTGCCAGCAGCTACGTGGCAGGGGTTCCGAATGAAAAACTGTTTTTT. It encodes CASSYVAGVPNEKLFF.

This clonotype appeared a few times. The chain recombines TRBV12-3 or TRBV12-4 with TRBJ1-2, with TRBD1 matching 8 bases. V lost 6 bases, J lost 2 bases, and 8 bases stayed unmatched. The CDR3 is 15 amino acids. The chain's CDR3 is CASREQGGGNYGYTF. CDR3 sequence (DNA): TGTGCCAGCAGGGAACAGGGGGGAGGGAACTATGGCTACACCTTC.

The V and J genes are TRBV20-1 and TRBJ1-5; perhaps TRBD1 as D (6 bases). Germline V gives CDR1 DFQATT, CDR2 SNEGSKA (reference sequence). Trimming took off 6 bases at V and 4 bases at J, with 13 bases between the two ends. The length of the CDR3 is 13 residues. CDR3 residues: CSAAGTSNQPQHF. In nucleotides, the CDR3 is TGCAGTGCCGCCGGGACATCTAATCAGCCCCAGCATTTT.

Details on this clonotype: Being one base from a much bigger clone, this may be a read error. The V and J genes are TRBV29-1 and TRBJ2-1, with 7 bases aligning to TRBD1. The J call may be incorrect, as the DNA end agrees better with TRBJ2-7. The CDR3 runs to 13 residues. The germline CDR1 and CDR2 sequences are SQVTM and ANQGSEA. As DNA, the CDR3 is TGCAGCACCCCGACAGGGTCCTACAATGAGCAGTACTTC. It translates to CSTPTGSYNEQYF.

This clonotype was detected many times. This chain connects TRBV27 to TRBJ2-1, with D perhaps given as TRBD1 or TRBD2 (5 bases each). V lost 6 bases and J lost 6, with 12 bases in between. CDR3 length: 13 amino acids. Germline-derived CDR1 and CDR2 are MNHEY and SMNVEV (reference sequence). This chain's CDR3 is CASSWDQRNEQFF. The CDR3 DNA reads TGTGCCAGCAGCTGGGACCAGCGCAATGAGCAGTTCTTC.

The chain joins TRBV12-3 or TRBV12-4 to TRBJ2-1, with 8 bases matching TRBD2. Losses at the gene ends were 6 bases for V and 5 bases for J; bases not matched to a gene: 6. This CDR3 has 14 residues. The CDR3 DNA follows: TGTGCCAGCAGCCCCTCGGGGGGGAACAATGAGCAGTTCTTC. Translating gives CASSPSGGNNEQFF.

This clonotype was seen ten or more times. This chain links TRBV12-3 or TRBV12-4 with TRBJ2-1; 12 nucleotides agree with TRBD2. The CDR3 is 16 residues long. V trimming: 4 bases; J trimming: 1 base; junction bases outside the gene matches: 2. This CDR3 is CASSSGLAGSYNEQFF. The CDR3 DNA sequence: TGTGCCAGCAGTTCGGGACTAGCGGGTTCCTACAATGAGCAGTTCTTC.

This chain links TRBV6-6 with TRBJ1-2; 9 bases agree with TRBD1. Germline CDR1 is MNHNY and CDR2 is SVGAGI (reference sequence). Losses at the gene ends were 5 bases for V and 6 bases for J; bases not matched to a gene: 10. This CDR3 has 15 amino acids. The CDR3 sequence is CASSNPGQGYHGYTF. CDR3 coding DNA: TGTGCCAGCAGTAACCCGGGACAGGGCTACCATGGCTACACCTTC.

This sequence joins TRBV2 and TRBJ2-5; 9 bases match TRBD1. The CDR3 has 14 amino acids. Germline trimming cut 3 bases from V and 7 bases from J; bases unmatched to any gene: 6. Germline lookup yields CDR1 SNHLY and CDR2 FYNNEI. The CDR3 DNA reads TGTGCCAGCAGTGAGTGGACAGGGGTTGGGACCCAGTACTTC. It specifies CASSEWTGVGTQYF.

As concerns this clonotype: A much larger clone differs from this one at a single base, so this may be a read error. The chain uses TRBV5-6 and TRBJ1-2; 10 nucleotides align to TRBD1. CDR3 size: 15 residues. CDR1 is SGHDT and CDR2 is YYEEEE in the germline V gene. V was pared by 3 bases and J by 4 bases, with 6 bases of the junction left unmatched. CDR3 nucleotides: TGTGCCAGCAGCTCCGGGACAGGGGTTGGCTATGGCTACACCTTC. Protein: CASSSGTGVGYGYTF.

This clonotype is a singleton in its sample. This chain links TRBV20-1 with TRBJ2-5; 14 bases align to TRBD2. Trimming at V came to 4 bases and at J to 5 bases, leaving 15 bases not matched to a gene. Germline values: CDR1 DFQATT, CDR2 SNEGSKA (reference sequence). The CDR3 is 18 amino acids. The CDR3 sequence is CSAKDPGLAGAMWETQYF. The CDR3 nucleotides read TGCAGTGCTAAAGATCCGGGACTAGCGGGAGCCATGTGGGAGACCCAGTACTTC.

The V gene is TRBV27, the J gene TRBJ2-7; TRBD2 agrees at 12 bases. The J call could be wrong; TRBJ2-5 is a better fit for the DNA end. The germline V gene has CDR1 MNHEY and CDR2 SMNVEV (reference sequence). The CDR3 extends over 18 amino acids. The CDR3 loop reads CASSPGGATSGGIETQYF. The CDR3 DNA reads TGTGCCAGCAGTCCAGGGGGGGCTACTAGCGGGGGGATCGAGACCCAGTACTTC.